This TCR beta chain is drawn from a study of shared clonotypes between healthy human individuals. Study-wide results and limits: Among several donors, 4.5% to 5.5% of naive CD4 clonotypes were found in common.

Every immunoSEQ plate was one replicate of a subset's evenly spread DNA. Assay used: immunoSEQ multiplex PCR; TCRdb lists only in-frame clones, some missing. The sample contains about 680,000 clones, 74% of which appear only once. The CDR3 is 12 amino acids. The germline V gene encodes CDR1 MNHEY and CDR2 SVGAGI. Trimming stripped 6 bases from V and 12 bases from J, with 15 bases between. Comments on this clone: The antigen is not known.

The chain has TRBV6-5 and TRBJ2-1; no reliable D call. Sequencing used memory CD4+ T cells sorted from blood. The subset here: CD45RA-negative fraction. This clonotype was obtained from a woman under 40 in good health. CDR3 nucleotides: TGTGCCAGCAGGACTCCTCATTTCCGGCAGTTCTTC. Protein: CASRTPHFRQFF.